The source of this T cell receptor (beta chain) is a study of naive and memory T cell subsets. Study findings and constraints: Over 85% of naive TCR sequences appeared only once, unlike memory subsets. Especially in CD8 cells, naive repertoires contained a few larger clonotypes, possibly CD45RA-re-expressing memory cells.

The CDR3 consists of 13 residues. Germline V gene lookup returns CDR1 PRHDT and CDR2 FYEKMQ (reference sequence). V was trimmed by 1 base and J by 8 bases, leaving 9 bases between them. This clonotype was detected ten times or more. Its antigen is not identified. After CD4 positive bead selection, the CD4-negative fraction gave CD8 T cells. Two oligonucleotides, mixed equimolar, formed the beta constant-region primer covering TRBC1 and TRBC2. Four rounds of PCR amplified the ligated cDNA using nested alpha and beta constant-region primers plus SP2. In TCRdb, the UMI-ligation and nested PCR reads were re-called with MiXCR into one record per CDR3 protein. The sample carries over 65,000 distinct CDR3 sequences, about 10% recorded once.

This rearrangement joins TRBV13 to TRBJ2-1; tentatively, D is TRBD1 or TRBD2 (5 bases each). The clonotype comes from a human donor in good health. Sequencing was carried out using naive CD8+ T cells from blood. The CDR3 loop reads CASSLEGTDEQFF. The CDR3 DNA reads as TGTGCCAGCAGCTTAGAAGGGACGGATGAGCAGTTCTTC.